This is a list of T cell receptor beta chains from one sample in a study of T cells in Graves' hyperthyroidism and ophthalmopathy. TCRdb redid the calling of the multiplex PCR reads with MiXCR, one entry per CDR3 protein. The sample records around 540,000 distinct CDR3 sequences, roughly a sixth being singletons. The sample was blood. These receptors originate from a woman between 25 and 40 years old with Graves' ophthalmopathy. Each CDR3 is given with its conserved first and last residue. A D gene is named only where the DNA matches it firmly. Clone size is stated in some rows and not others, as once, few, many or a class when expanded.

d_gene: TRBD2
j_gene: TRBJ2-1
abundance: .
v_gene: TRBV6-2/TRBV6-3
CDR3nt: TGTGCCAGCACCAGGACTAGCAACAAGGGTGAGCAGTTCTTC
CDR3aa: CASTRTSNKGEQFF

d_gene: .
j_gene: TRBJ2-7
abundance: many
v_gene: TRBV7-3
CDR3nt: TGTGCCAGCAGCTTATTAGCGGCCTCCTACGAGCAGTACTTC
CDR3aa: CASSLLAASYEQYF

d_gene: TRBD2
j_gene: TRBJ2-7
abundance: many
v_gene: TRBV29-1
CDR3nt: TGCAGCGTTCGGGGACTAGCGGGAAGGAACGAGCAGTACTTC
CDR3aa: CSVRGLAGRNEQYF

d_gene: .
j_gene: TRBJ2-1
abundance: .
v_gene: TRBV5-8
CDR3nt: TGTGCCAGCAGCTTAGGGGCGGGACCCTACAATGAGCAGTTCTTC
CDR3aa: CASSLGAGPYNEQFF

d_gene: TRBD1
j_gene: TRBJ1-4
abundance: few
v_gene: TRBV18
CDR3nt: TGTGCCAGCTCAACTGGACAGGGGATGATTGGTGAAAAACTGTTTTTT
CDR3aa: CASSTGQGMIGEKLFF

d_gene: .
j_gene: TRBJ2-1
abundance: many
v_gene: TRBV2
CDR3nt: TGTGCCAGCCGAAGGCGGGAAGGCGATGAGCAGTTCTTC
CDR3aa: CASRRREGDEQFF

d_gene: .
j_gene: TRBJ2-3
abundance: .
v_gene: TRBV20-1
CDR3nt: TGCAGTGCTAGTGACGGGAGCACAGATACGCAGTATTTT
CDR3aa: CSASDGSTDTQYF

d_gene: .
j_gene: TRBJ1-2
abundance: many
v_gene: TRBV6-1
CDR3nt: TGTGCCAGCGGTGACACTGACTACTATGGCTACACCTTC
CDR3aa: CASGDTDYYGYTF

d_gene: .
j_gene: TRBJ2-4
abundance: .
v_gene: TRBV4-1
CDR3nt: TGCGCCAGCAGCCAAGATCACACTGCACGACTAGCCAAAAACATTCAGTACTTC
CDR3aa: CASSQDHTARLAKNIQYF

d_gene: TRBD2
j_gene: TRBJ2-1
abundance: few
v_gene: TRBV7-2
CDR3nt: TGTGCCAGCAGCTTACTACTAGCGGGAGAGGTATCCTACAATGAGCAGTTCTTC
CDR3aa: CASSLLLAGEVSYNEQFF

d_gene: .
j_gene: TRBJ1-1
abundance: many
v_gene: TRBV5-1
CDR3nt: TGCGCCAGCAGCTTGGGCCCGAGATCGGGAACCACTGAAGCTTTCTTT
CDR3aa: CASSLGPRSGTTEAFF

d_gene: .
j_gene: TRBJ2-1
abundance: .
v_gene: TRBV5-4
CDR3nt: TGTGCCAGCAGCCATTCTACGTCATGGGCTGAGCAGTTCTTC
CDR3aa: CASSHSTSWAEQFF

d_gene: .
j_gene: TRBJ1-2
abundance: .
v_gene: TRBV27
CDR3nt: TGTGCCAGCAGTCCTAGGGAGGGGGATGGCTACACCTTC
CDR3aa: CASSPREGDGYTF

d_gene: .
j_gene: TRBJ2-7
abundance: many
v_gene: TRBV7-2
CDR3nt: TGTGCCAGCAGCTTAGACCCGCGATACGAGCAGTACTTC
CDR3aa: CASSLDPRYEQYF

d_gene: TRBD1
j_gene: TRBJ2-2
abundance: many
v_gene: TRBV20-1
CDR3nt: TGCAGTGCTAGAGCTCCTTCCGGACAGGGTAACACCGGGGAGCTGTTTTTT
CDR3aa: CSARAPSGQGNTGELFF

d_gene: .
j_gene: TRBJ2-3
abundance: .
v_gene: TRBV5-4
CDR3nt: TGTGCCAGCAGGGACTGGGGCGGAGATACGCAGTATTTT
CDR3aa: CASRDWGGDTQYF

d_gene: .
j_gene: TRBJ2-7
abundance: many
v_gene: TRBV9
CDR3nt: TGTGCCAGCAGCTCACGGGCCGACACCTACGAGCAGTACTTC
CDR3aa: CASSSRADTYEQYF

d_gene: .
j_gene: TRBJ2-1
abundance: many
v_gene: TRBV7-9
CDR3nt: TGTGCCAGCAGCTTGGGAGAGAACAATGAGCAGTTCTTC
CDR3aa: CASSLGENNEQFF

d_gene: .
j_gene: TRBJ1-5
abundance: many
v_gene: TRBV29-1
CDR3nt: TGCAGCGTTGGTTGGGGACATTCAGACCCTAGCAATCAGCCCCAGCATTTT
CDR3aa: CSVGWGHSDPSNQPQHF

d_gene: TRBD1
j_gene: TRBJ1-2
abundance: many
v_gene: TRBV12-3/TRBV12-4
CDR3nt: TGTGCCAGCAGCGGACAGGGGAACGGCTACACCTTC
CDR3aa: CASSGQGNGYTF

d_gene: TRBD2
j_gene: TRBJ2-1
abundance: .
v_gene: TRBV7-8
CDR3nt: TGTGCCAGCAGCTTAGCCCGTCTGGGGGGTAGCGGGAGGTTATACAATGAGCAGTTCTTC
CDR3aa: CASSLARLGGSGRLYNEQFF

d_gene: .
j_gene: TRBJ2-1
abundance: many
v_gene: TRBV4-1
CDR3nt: TGCGCCAGCAGCCAACCTACCGTCCGGGCCGGGTCTGAGCAGTTCTTC
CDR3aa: CASSQPTVRAGSEQFF

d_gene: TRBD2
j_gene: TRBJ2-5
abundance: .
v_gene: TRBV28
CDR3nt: TGTGCCAGCAACGTTATAAGTGGGGGGGTACTAGCGGGAGGCCAAATCAGAGTTCAAGAGACCCAGTACTTC
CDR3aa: CASNVISGGVLAGGQIRVQETQYF

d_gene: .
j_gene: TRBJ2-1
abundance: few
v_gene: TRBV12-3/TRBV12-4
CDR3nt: TGTGCCAGCAGTTTAGTCATGGGACCCAGCTACAATGAGCAGTTCTTC
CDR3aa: CASSLVMGPSYNEQFF